The following is a T cell receptor beta chain sequence with its context. Its cognate antigen has yet to be identified. One base away there is no much larger clone; base qualities are not given. TCRbeta CDR3 regions were amplified from genomic DNA by means of the immunoSEQ Assay, a bias-controlled multiplex PCR. Concerning the study's data processing: Nucleated cell counts per sample were estimated from amplification of reference gene primers within the assay. To quantify the absolute abundance of each unique TCRbeta CDR3 rearrangement, sequence reads were collapsed and filtered. Productive Simpson clonality was computed per sample as the square root of Simpson's diversity index over productive rearrangements. TCRdb took over this immuneACCESS table, retaining in-frame rearrangements with V and J assigned. Such tables are incomplete; in checked studies, under half of the missing clones stem from an unresolved V gene, and the remainder is unexplained. V and J calls plus clone size are reproduced from that table; the DNA served to infer D and trimming. The sample table records fewer than 95,000 clones; 86% of these occur just once. 25% to 35% of the sample goes to the ten largest clones.

The entry originates in a study of blood T cell repertoires in COVID-19 (dated by TCRdb to between 2020 and 2021). With regard to the full study: Collaborator samples came from the United States, Italy and Spain and covered acute and convalescent phases of COVID-19. The prospective study material was composed of cDNA or gDNA derived from T cells, B-cell-depleted T cells, or PBMCs. Deeply sampled blood TCRbeta repertoires from subjects exposed to, actively infected with, or recovered from COVID-19 were included in the dataset. A freely available public database, intended as a resource for researchers studying the immune response to SARS-CoV-2, is where the repertoires were released. Samples came from the ongoing ImmuneRACE study (first 160 participants) plus 1,254 subjects from 6 global collaborators. A de-identified subject ID, COVID-19 status, age in years and sex were almost always included in the sample metadata. Where HLA class I and class II types were available, the types were taken from metadata supplied by the sample provider, not from assay-based typing. Overall study outcomes, separate from this receptor: How much clinical and demographic metadata was included differed by source and by participant, and the metadata was provided uncurated.

Collaborating institutions collected whole blood in K2EDTA tubes following their own protocols. For TCRbeta analysis, collaborators shipped samples in one of three forms: frozen whole blood, isolated PBMCs, or DNA extracted from either of those sample types. The origin of this receptor is a man between 50 and 59 years old with active or convalescent COVID-19. Sequencing was done on a sample of peripheral blood.

CDR3 reads: CASSQGSLAGQPDTQYF. The DNA sequence is TGTGCCAGCAGCCAAGGGTCGCTAGCGGGACAACCAGATACGCAGTATTTT. The sequence links TRBV4-2 to TRBJ2-3; 9 bases in the middle match TRBD2. Counted from cysteine to phenylalanine, this CDR3 has 17 amino acids. Only the CDR3 DNA is retained, 51 bases long and in frame from the first base. The germline V gene gives CDR1 as LGHNA and CDR2 as YNFKEQ. Germline trimming: 1 base from V, 4 bases from J; junction bases outside gene matches: 9.